Listed here are 5 T cell receptor beta chains from one sample, sequenced in a study of shared clonotypes between healthy human individuals. Naivety among CD8 cells was defined by CD45RO negativity and positive CCR7 selection, thereby excluding terminally differentiated effector memory CD45RA+ cells. The table came from immunoSEQ multiplex PCR; TCRdb's copy has only in-frame clones and leaves some out. In the table there are around 2,000,000 clones, about 95% of which are singletons. Sequencing was carried out using naive CD8+ T cells sorted from blood. These TCRs come from a man between 18 and 29 years old in good health.

This clone has just a few counts. CDR3 nucleotide sequence: TGTGCCAGCAGTCAGAATCGGTATTACGAGCAGTACTTC. This sequence encodes CASSQNRYYEQYF. The chain links TRBV2 to TRBJ2-7; no clear D gene. This CDR3 region has 13 residues. V lost 5 bases and J 4 bases, leaving 12 bases between the germline ends. Germline values: CDR1 SNHLY, CDR2 FYNNEI.

This chain uses TRBV7-9 with TRBJ2-7; 7 bases match TRBD1. The trim removed 1 base at V and 3 bases at J, leaving 9 bases unmatched. The length of the CDR3 is 16 residues. Per the germline V gene, CDR1 is SEHNR and CDR2 is FQNEAQ (reference sequence). CDR3 in amino acids: CASSLELGTVFYEQYF. In DNA form, the CDR3 reads TGTGCCAGCAGCTTAGAATTAGGGACAGTTTTCTACGAGCAGTACTTC.

This chain links TRBV13 with TRBJ2-4; TRBD1 matches at 7 bases. Trimming at V came to 5 bases and at J to 0 bases, leaving 1 base not matched to a gene. The CDR3 has 14 amino acids. Germline CDR1 is PRHDT and CDR2 is FYEKMQ (reference sequence). The CDR3 here is CASSGDRAKNIQYF. CDR3 in DNA: TGTGCCAGCAGCGGGGACAGAGCCAAAAACATTCAGTACTTC.

The chain joins TRBV19 to TRBJ1-4, with 7 bases fitting TRBD1. The CDR3 contains 14 residues. J was trimmed by 4 bases and V by 3 bases; bases with no gene match: 2. Germline lookup yields CDR1 LNHDA and CDR2 SQIVND (reference sequence). The CDR3 sequence is CASSIAGGNEKLFF. CDR3 DNA sequence: TGTGCCAGTAGTATCGCAGGGGGTAATGAAAAACTGTTTTTT.

This clone came up a few times. Other DNA sequences of this sample code for an identical CDR3. V and J are TRBV27 and TRBJ2-7; unclear D gene. The germline V gene encodes CDR1 MNHEY and CDR2 SMNVEV (reference sequence). The CDR3 sequence is 12 residues long. The germline V and J ends were trimmed by 4 bases and 0 bases, with 4 bases remaining between them. CDR3 in DNA: TGTGCCAGCAGTTCCAGCTCCTACGAGCAGTACTTC. It encodes CASSSSSYEQYF.